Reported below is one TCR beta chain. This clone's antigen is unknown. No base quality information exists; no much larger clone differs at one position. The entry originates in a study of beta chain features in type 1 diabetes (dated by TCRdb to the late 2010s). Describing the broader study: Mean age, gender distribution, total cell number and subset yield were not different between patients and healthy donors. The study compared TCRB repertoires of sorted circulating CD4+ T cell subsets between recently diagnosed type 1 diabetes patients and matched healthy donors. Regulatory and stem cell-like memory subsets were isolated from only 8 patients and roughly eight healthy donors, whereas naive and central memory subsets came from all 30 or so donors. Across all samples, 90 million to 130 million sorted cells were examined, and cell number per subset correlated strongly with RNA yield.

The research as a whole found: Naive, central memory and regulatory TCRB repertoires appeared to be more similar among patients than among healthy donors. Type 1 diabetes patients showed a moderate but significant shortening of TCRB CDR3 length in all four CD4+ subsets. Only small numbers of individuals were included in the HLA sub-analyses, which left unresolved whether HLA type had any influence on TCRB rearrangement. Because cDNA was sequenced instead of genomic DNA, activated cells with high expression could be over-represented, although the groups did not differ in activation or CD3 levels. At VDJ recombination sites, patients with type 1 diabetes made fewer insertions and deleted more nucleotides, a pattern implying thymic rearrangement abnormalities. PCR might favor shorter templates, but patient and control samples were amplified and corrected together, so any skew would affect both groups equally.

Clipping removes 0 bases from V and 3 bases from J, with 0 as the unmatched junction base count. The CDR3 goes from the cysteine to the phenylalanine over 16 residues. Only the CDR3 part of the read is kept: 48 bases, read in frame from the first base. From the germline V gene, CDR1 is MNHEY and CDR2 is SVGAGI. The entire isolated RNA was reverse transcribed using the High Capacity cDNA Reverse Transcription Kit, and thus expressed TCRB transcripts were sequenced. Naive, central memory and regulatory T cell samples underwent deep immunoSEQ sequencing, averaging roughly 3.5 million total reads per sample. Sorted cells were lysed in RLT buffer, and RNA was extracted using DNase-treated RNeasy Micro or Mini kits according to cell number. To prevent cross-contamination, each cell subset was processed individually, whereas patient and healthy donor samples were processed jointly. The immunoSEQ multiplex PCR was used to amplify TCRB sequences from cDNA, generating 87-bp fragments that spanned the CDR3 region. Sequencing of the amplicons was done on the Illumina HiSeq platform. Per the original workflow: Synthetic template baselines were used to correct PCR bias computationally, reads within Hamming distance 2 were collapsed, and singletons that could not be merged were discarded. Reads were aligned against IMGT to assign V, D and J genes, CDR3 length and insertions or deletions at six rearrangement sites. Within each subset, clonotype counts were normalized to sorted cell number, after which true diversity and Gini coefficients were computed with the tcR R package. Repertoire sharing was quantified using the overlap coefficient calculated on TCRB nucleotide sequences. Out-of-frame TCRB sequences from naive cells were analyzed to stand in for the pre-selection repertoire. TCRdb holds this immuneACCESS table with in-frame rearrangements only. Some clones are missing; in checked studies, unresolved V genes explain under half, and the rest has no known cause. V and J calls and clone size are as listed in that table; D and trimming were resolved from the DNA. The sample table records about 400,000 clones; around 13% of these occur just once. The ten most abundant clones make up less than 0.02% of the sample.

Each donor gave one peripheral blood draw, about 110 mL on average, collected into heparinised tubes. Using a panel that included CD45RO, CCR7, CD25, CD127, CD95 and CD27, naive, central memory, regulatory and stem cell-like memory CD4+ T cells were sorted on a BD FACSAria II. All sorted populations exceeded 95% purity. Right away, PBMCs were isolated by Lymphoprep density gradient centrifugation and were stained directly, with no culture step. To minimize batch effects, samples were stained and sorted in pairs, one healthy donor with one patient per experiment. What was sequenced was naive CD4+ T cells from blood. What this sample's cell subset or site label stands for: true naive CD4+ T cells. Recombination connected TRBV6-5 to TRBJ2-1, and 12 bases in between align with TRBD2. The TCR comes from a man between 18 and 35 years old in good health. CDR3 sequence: CASSYSTSGSYNEQFF. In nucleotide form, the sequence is TGTGCCAGCAGTTACTCGACTAGCGGGAGCTACAATGAGCAGTTCTTC.